The clone carrying this T cell receptor beta chain turned up a few times. V shed 2 bases and J shed 0 bases, with 13 bases lying between them. From germline, CDR1 is SQVTM and CDR2 ANQGSEA. The length of the CDR3 is 15 residues. The data derive from a study of T-cell reconstitution after alpha-beta-depleted transplantation in children. Researchers prepared the TCRbeta library using unique molecular identifiers, the study reports. TCRdb itself ran the PCR reads through MiXCR, one entry per CDR3 protein. The sample holds approximately 400,000 distinct CDR3 sequences, approximately 10% seen once. This chain joins TRBV29-1 and TRBJ2-5; D gene uncertain. The source was PBMCs from the stem cell graft donor, collected from the stem cell graft. This TCR derives from a human donor who donated a stem cell graft to a child with acute myeloid leukemia. The CDR3 region is CSVENAVPYQETQYF. The DNA for the CDR3 is TGCAGCGTTGAAAATGCGGTCCCGTACCAAGAGACCCAGTACTTC.